This is a list of T cell receptor beta chains from one sample in a study of blood T cell repertoires in COVID-19. Repertoires were generated with immunoSEQ multiplex PCR, while TCRdb's copy carries only in-frame clones and drops some. The sample holds approximately 90,000 clones, about 78% seen once. The sequenced material came from peripheral blood. The receptors stem from a woman aged 80 or over with acute or convalescent COVID-19. The CDR3 runs from the conserved cysteine through the conserved F or W. The order of the fields is V gene, J gene, CDR3 length, CDR3 protein.

V gene: TRBV2
J gene: TRBJ1-2
CDR3 length: 14
CDR3 protein: CASRGDILLYGYTF

V gene: TRBV6-5
J gene: TRBJ1-2
CDR3 length: 14
CDR3 protein: CASSSGDRNYGYTF

V gene: TRBV6-5
J gene: TRBJ1-1
CDR3 length: 14
CDR3 protein: CASSYLPGNTEAFF

V gene: TRBV5-1
J gene: TRBJ2-1
CDR3 length: 16
CDR3 protein: CASSFRDRTGYNEQFF

V gene: TRBV5-3
J gene: TRBJ1-2
CDR3 length: 14
CDR3 protein: CARNLGQSNYGYTF

V gene: TRBV10-3
J gene: TRBJ2-5
CDR3 length: 13
CDR3 protein: CAISEHREETQYF

V gene: TRBV19
J gene: TRBJ2-2
CDR3 length: 15
CDR3 protein: CASSRGLDPPGELFF

V gene: TRBV5-1
J gene: TRBJ1-2
CDR3 length: 12
CDR3 protein: CASSSGVDGYTF

V gene: TRBV5-5
J gene: TRBJ2-5
CDR3 length: 16
CDR3 protein: CASSRAGTSGVWTQYF

V gene: TRBV12-3/TRBV12-4
J gene: TRBJ2-5
CDR3 length: 13
CDR3 protein: CAASGGSQETQYF

V gene: TRBV27
J gene: TRBJ2-7
CDR3 length: 16
CDR3 protein: CASSSPSAQGVREQYF

V gene: TRBV5-4
J gene: TRBJ2-7
CDR3 length: 16
CDR3 protein: CASSPGGSAAPYEQYF

V gene: TRBV5-1
J gene: TRBJ2-2
CDR3 length: 16
CDR3 protein: CASSLRDRVGTGELFF

V gene: TRBV19
J gene: TRBJ2-7
CDR3 length: 13
CDR3 protein: CASSIGTVYEQYF

V gene: TRBV2
J gene: TRBJ2-7
CDR3 length: 14
CDR3 protein: CASKLSGVAYEQYF

V gene: TRBV18
J gene: TRBJ2-1
CDR3 length: 15
CDR3 protein: CASSPRQASYNEQFF

V gene: TRBV4-3
J gene: TRBJ1-2
CDR3 length: 16
CDR3 protein: CASSQEGRPANYGYTF

V gene: TRBV10-3
J gene: TRBJ1-1
CDR3 length: 16
CDR3 protein: CAISDTGGDIIPRAFF

V gene: TRBV5-1
J gene: TRBJ1-1
CDR3 length: 15
CDR3 protein: CASSLALLRNTEAFF

V gene: TRBV5-1
J gene: TRBJ1-3
CDR3 length: 16
CDR3 protein: CASSLAGPSSGNTIYF

V gene: TRBV7-6
J gene: TRBJ2-6
CDR3 length: 18
CDR3 protein: CASSLKAGGLIEANVLTF

V gene: TRBV7-8
J gene: TRBJ2-4
CDR3 length: 12
CDR3 protein: CASSPGTNIQYF

V gene: TRBV6-6
J gene: TRBJ2-3
CDR3 length: 15
CDR3 protein: CASSSSGQGSDTQYF

V gene: TRBV7-2
J gene: TRBJ2-7
CDR3 length: 14
CDR3 protein: CASSFSLAGGEQYF

V gene: TRBV10-3
J gene: TRBJ1-1
CDR3 length: 12
CDR3 protein: CAISPADTEAFF

V gene: TRBV7-2
J gene: TRBJ2-1
CDR3 length: 17
CDR3 protein: CASSPPKLGGGYNEQFF

V gene: TRBV7-2
J gene: TRBJ1-3
CDR3 length: 15
CDR3 protein: CASSRTGGEGNTIYF

V gene: TRBV19
J gene: TRBJ2-7
CDR3 length: 15
CDR3 protein: CASSIGTGSSYEQYF

V gene: TRBV6-6
J gene: TRBJ1-5
CDR3 length: 16
CDR3 protein: CASKKQEYYSNQPQHF

V gene: TRBV9
J gene: TRBJ1-2
CDR3 length: 13
CDR3 protein: CASSVRDKNGYTF

V gene: TRBV9
J gene: TRBJ2-3
CDR3 length: 13
CDR3 protein: CASSVGRLDTQYF

V gene: TRBV27
J gene: TRBJ1-5
CDR3 length: 13
CDR3 protein: CASGRGGNQPQHF

V gene: TRBV6-6
J gene: TRBJ1-2
CDR3 length: 14
CDR3 protein: CASSYSKTIHGYTF

V gene: TRBV27
J gene: TRBJ2-2
CDR3 length: 13
CDR3 protein: CASRPGNTGELFF

V gene: TRBV19
J gene: TRBJ1-5
CDR3 length: 17
CDR3 protein: CASSTRRGGESNQPQHF

V gene: TRBV2
J gene: TRBJ1-2
CDR3 length: 12
CDR3 protein: CASRAGGGGYTF

V gene: TRBV4-3
J gene: TRBJ1-1
CDR3 length: 14
CDR3 protein: CASSQGYRGTEAFF

V gene: TRBV6-2/TRBV6-3
J gene: TRBJ2-5
CDR3 length: 17
CDR3 protein: CASSYGLAGSIGETQYF

V gene: TRBV28
J gene: TRBJ1-5
CDR3 length: 14
CDR3 protein: CASSFSGAAQPQHF

V gene: TRBV7-8
J gene: TRBJ1-1
CDR3 length: 14
CDR3 protein: CASSLVSGGTEAFF

V gene: TRBV5-6
J gene: TRBJ1-5
CDR3 length: 14
CDR3 protein: CASGTGGPSEPQHF

V gene: TRBV14
J gene: TRBJ1-2
CDR3 length: 14
CDR3 protein: CASSQVSRDAGYTF

V gene: TRBV9
J gene: TRBJ2-7
CDR3 length: 14
CDR3 protein: CASPTHEWGGEQYF

V gene: TRBV6-1
J gene: TRBJ1-1
CDR3 length: 13
CDR3 protein: CASSEARGTEAFF